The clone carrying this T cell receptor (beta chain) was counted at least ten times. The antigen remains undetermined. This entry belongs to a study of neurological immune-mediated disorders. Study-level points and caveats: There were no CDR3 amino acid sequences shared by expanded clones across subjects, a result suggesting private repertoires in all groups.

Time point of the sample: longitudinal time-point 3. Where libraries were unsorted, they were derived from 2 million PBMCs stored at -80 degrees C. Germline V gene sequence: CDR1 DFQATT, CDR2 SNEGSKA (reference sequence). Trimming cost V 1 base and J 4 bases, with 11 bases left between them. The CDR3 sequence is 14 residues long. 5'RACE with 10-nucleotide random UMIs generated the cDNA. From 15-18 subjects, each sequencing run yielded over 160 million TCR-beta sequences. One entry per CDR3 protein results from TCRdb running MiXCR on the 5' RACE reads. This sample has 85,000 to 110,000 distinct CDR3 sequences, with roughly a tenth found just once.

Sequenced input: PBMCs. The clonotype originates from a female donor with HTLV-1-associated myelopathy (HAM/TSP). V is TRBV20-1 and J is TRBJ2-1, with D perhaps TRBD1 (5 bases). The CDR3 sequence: CSARVVGQYNEQFF. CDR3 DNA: TGCAGTGCTAGAGTAGTGGGGCAGTACAATGAGCAGTTCTTC.